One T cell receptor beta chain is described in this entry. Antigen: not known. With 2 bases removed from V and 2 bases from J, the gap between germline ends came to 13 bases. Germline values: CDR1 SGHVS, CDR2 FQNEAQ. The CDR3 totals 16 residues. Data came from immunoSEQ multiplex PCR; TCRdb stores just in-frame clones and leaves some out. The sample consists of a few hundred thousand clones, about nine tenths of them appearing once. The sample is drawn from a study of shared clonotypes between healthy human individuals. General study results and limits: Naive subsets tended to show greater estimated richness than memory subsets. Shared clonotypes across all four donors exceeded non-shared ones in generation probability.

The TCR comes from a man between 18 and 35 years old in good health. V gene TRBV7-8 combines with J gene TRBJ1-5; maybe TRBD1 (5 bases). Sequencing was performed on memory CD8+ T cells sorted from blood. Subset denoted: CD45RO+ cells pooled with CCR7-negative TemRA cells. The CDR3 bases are TGTGCCAGCAGCTTAACGTTCGAAGGGGGCAATCAGCCCCAGCATTTT. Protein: CASSLTFEGGNQPQHF.